The 2 T cell receptor beta chains below were found in one sample sequenced in a study of blood T cell repertoires in COVID-19. Clones were read by immunoSEQ multiplex PCR, and TCRdb kept only the in-frame ones, dropping some. The sample contains about 290,000 clones, over 85% of which appear only once. The sample taken for sequencing was peripheral blood. Every receptor here comes from a woman in her thirties with COVID-19, enrolled during active disease.

This clone was counted a single time. CDR3 DNA sequence: TGTGCCAGCAGCTTATTCTCCCAAGAGACCCAGTACTTC. Residues: CASSLFSQETQYF. The V and J genes are TRBV7-9 and TRBJ2-5; unclear D gene. Per the germline V gene, CDR1 is SEHNR and CDR2 is FQNEAQ (reference sequence). Trimming pared 2 bases from V and 1 base from J, leaving 5 bases between. This CDR3 spans 13 amino acids. Combining the CDR3 with reference TRBV7-9 and TRBJ2-5 gives the whole variable domain DTGVSQNPRHKITKRGQNVTFRCDPISEHNRLYWYRQTLGQGPEFLTYFQNEAQLEKSRLLSDRFSAERPKGSFSTLEIQRTEQGDSAMYLCASSLFSQETQYFGPGTRLLVL.

The chain has TRBV7-9 and TRBJ2-3; no clear D. V shed 8 bases and J shed 4 bases, with 10 bases lying between them. CDR1 is SEHNR, CDR2 FQNEAQ, per germline (reference sequence). CDR3 length: 12 residues. CDR3 amino acids: CASALGSDTQYF. CDR3 coding DNA: TGTGCCAGCGCCCTCGGGTCAGATACGCAGTATTTT.